The 24 T cell receptor beta chains below come from one sample, sequenced in a study of cytomegalovirus exposure and HLA in healthy donors. Use of 60 Vbeta and 13 Jbeta primers characterized the PCR. Assay used: immunoSEQ multiplex PCR; TCRdb lists only in-frame clones, some missing. Of about 150,000 clones in the sample, around three quarters were seen once. The specimen sequenced was PBMCs. These receptor sequences come from a woman between 50 and 59 years old in good health and CMV-seropositive.

About this clone: The junction and the germline gene differ at one end; a read error may be behind it. The same CDR3 is also encoded by other DNA sequences in this sample. V is TRBV11-2 and J is TRBJ2-7; 8 bases map to TRBD1. The CDR3 runs 15 residues. From germline, CDR1 is SGHAT and CDR2 FQNNGV. CDR3 sequence: CASSPFGTGSSEQYF. CDR3 DNA sequence: TGTGCCAGCAGCCCCTTTGGGACAGGCTCCTCCGAGCAGTACTTC.

This rearrangement joins TRBV6-6 to TRBJ1-1, with 11 bases fitting TRBD1. In germline, CDR1 is MNHNY, CDR2 SVGAGI (reference sequence). This CDR3 has 16 residues. Losses at the gene ends were 6 bases for V and 1 base for J; bases not matched to a gene: 7. DNA of the CDR3: TGTGCCAGCAGGGCCTGGACAGGGGGCTGGAACACTGAAGCTTTCTTT. It is translated as CASRAWTGGWNTEAFF.

The rearrangement uses TRBV4-3 and TRBJ2-1, with a weak D call TRBD2 (5 bases). Looked up from germline, CDR1 is LGHNA and CDR2 is YSLEER. V was shortened by 0 bases and J by 6 bases, with 18 bases between the two germline ends. This CDR3 region has 17 residues. DNA for the CDR3: TGCGCCAGCAGCCAAGAAGCAGGAGGCGCGAAGGGCAATGAGCAGTTCTTC. The encoded protein is CASSQEAGGAKGNEQFF.

This clone occurred once. The junction departs from germline at one end; a sequencing error may be responsible. The chain has TRBV7-9 and TRBJ1-4; 7 bases line up with TRBD1. Per germline, CDR1 SEHNR and CDR2 FQNEAQ (reference sequence). The CDR3 sequence is 15 residues long. CDR3 DNA sequence: TGTTCCAGCAGCGATAACAGGGGAGGCAAGGAAAAACTGTTTTTT. This gives the protein CSSSDNRGGKEKLFF.

This clone showed up just once. The chain links TRBV28 to TRBJ1-4; 7 bases fit TRBD1. The trim removed 2 bases at V and 5 bases at J, leaving 2 bases unmatched. The CDR3 runs 14 residues. Germline assignment: CDR1 MDHEN and CDR2 SYDVKM. The chain's CDR3 is CASSLVQGNEKLFF. CDR3 sequence (DNA): TGTGCCAGCAGTTTAGTACAGGGGAATGAAAAACTGTTTTTT.

The V gene is TRBV5-5, the J gene TRBJ2-3, with 12 bases aligning to TRBD2. Germline-derived CDR1 and CDR2 are SGHKS and YYEKEE (reference sequence). The CDR3 is made up of 16 amino acids. With 0 bases clipped from V and 8 bases from J, the junction kept 7 bases outside the gene matches. CDR3 residues: CASSLDGTSGWFTQYF. DNA of the CDR3: TGTGCCAGCAGCTTGGACGGGACTAGCGGGTGGTTTACGCAGTATTTT.

J is TRBJ2-7 and V is TRBV7-6, with TRBD2 matching 11 bases. CDR3 length: 15 residues. V dropped 6 bases and J dropped 4; count of bases not matched to a gene: 8. Germline lookup yields CDR1 SGHVS and CDR2 FNYEAQ. CDR3 coding DNA: TGTGCCAGCAGTTTGACTAGCGGGACAGGTTACGAGCAGTACTTC. Its translation: CASSLTSGTGYEQYF. The complete variable domain, with remaining parts taken from reference TRBV7-6 and TRBJ2-7, reads GAGVSQSPRYKVTKRGQDVALRCDPISGHVSLYWYRQALGQGPEFLTYFNYEAQQDKSGLPNDRFSAERPEGSISTLTIQRTEQRDSAMYRCASSLTSGTGYEQYFGPGTRLTVT.

The genes are TRBV11-2 and TRBJ2-2; the match to TRBD2 covers 11 bases. CDR1 and CDR2 from the germline V gene are SGHAT and FQNNGV. Trimming at V came to 6 bases and at J to 8 bases, leaving 14 bases not matched to a gene. The CDR3 consists of 17 residues. The CDR3 spells CASSHSVLLAGAGELFF. CDR3 DNA: TGTGCCAGCAGTCATAGCGTCTTACTAGCGGGGGCAGGGGAGCTGTTTTTT.

This clone is a singleton in its sample. This sequence joins TRBV5-1 and TRBJ1-2; possibly TRBD1 for D (6 bases). The CDR3 length is 14 residues. V lost 5 bases, J lost 8 bases, and 19 bases lay in between. CDR1 is SGHRS and CDR2 is YFSETQ in the germline V gene. The CDR3 region has the DNA TGCGCCAGCAGTATTGGGGGCCGGGGTGACGGCTACACCTTC. Translation gives CASSIGGRGDGYTF.

The CDR3, as DNA: TGTGCCAGCAGCTTAGCGGACAGGGGTAACACCGGGGAGCTGTTTTTT. Encoded protein: CASSLADRGNTGELFF. The rearrangement uses TRBV5-5 and TRBJ2-2; 9 nucleotides line up with TRBD1. Germline V gene lookup returns CDR1 SGHKS and CDR2 YYEKEE (reference sequence). The trim removed 2 bases at V and 2 bases at J, leaving 4 bases unmatched. The CDR3 spans 16 residues.

The chain employs TRBV6-6 and TRBJ1-1; D may be TRBD1 (6 bases). Germline lookup yields CDR1 MNHNY and CDR2 SVGAGI (reference sequence). The CDR3 totals 13 residues. V dropped 6 bases and J dropped 6 bases, with 14 bases sitting between them. The CDR3 reads CASSSPEGAEAFF. The DNA of the CDR3 is TGTGCCAGCAGCTCCCCCGAGGGGGCTGAAGCTTTCTTT.

The chain joins TRBV29-1 to TRBJ1-2; TRBD1 matches at 12 bases. V dropped 6 bases and J dropped 10; count of bases not matched to a gene: 9. The CDR3 runs to 13 residues. In germline, CDR1 is SQVTM, CDR2 ANQGSEA. CDR3 nucleotide sequence: TGCAGCGTCCCCGGGACAGGGGGCGTCGACTACACCTTC. Amino acid sequence: CSVPGTGGVDYTF. Combining the CDR3 with reference TRBV29-1 and TRBJ1-2 gives the whole variable domain SAVISQKPSRDICQRGTSLTIQCQVDSQVTMMFWYRQQPGQSLTLIATANQGSEATYESGFVIDKFPISRPNLTFSTLTVSNMSPEDSSIYLCSVPGTGGVDYTFGSGTRLTVV.

This rearrangement joins TRBV6-5 to TRBJ2-5, with D possibly TRBD1 on 6 matching bases. The CDR3 length is 13 residues. Trimming cost V 6 bases and J 5 bases, with 13 bases left between them. In germline, CDR1 is MNHEY, CDR2 SVGAGI. As DNA, the CDR3 is TGTGCCAGCAGGGGAACAGGGCGCGAGACCCAGTACTTC. It yields the protein CASRGTGRETQYF.

To note about this clone: Additional DNA sequences in this sample encode the identical CDR3. This sequence joins TRBV5-6 and TRBJ1-2; 7 nucleotides agree with TRBD1. The CDR3 contains 14 residues. Germline assignment: CDR1 SGHDT and CDR2 YYEEEE. With V trimmed by 0 bases and J by 2 bases, 1 base remained unmatched. CDR3 sequence (DNA): TGTGCCAGCAGCTTGGGGACAGGAAACTATGGCTACACCTTC. Amino acids: CASSLGTGNYGYTF.

The chain is built from TRBV27 and TRBJ2-7, with 9 bases identical to TRBD1. Trimming at V came to 4 bases and at J to 4 bases, leaving 8 bases not matched to a gene. CDR1 is MNHEY, CDR2 SMNVEV, per germline (reference sequence). This CDR3 contains 15 residues. The CDR3 region has the DNA TGTGCCAGCAGTTGGACAGGGGTGGGCCATTACGAGCAGTACTTC. Translation gives CASSWTGVGHYEQYF.

The gene calls are TRBV5-6 and TRBJ2-3; TRBD2 matches at 11 bases. The CDR3 loop spans 16 amino acids. J gave up 3 bases and V 3 bases, and 6 bases lay outside the gene matches. Germline CDR1 is SGHDT and CDR2 is YYEEEE. CDR3 sequence (DNA): TGTGCCAGCAGCTGGGGCCGGACTAGCGGGACAGATACGCAGTATTTT. This encodes CASSWGRTSGTDTQYF.

V gene TRBV10-2 combines with J gene TRBJ2-3; 9 nucleotides agree with TRBD1. The junction had 6 bases not matched to a gene; V was cut back by 8 bases and J by 3 bases. The CDR3 totals 14 residues. Germline values: CDR1 WSHSY, CDR2 SAAADI. Here the CDR3 DNA reads TGCGCCAGCGGGGGACAGGGAGGGACAGATACGCAGTATTTT. Protein: CASGGQGGTDTQYF.

This rearrangement joins TRBV5-5 to TRBJ1-1; D gene uncertain. Looked up from germline, CDR1 is SGHKS and CDR2 is YYEKEE (reference sequence). V lost 1 base and J lost 3, with 7 bases in between. The CDR3 is made up of 13 amino acids. CDR3 nucleotides: TGTGCCAGCAGCTTGACGGAGGACACTGAAGCTTTCTTT. Its protein product is CASSLTEDTEAFF.

This clone was seen only once. The chain carries TRBV7-9 and TRBJ1-3; D is unresolved. V dropped 0 bases and J dropped 0 bases, with 12 bases sitting between them. The germline V gene encodes CDR1 SEHNR and CDR2 FQNEAQ (reference sequence). The CDR3 consists of 17 residues. The CDR3 DNA sequence: TGTGCCAGCAGCTTAGCCGATTCGGTCCGCTCTGGAAACACCATATATTTT. Translated, it gives CASSLADSVRSGNTIYF.

This sequence joins TRBV7-2 and TRBJ1-1, with 7 bases fitting TRBD1. V trimming: 5 bases; J trimming: 8 bases; junction bases outside the gene matches: 11. Germline CDR1 is SGHTA and CDR2 is FQGNSA. CDR3 length equals 14 residues. The CDR3 nucleotides read TGTGCCAGCAGCGTCACAGGGGATCCGATAGAAGCTTTCTTT. Translating it yields CASSVTGDPIEAFF.

The sample holds one count of this clone. J is TRBJ2-5 and V is TRBV2, with 8 bases aligning to TRBD2. Per germline, CDR1 SNHLY and CDR2 FYNNEI. This CDR3 region has 16 residues. With 6 bases clipped from V and 2 bases from J, the junction kept 11 bases outside the gene matches. CDR3 sequence (DNA): TGTGCCAGCAGCTCTGGGGTATCGGGGGGGCAAGAGACCCAGTACTTC. Protein: CASSSGVSGGQETQYF. The variable domain in full, with the rest retrieved from reference TRBV2 and TRBJ2-5, is EPEVTQTPSHQVTQMGQEVILRCVPISNHLYFYWYRQILGQKVEFLVSFYNNEISEKSEIFDDQFSVERPDGSNFTLKIRSTKLEDSAMYFCASSSGVSGGQETQYFGPGTRLLVL.

V and J are TRBV30 and TRBJ1-1; tentatively, D is TRBD1 (6 bases). Germline CDR1 GTSNPN, CDR2 SVGIG (reference sequence). The CDR3 is 13 amino acids. V was clipped by 2 bases and J by 3 bases, with 10 bases between them. Here the CDR3 DNA reads TGTGCCTGGAGTAAACAGGGCTACACTGAAGCTTTCTTT. Protein sequence: CAWSKQGYTEAFF.

V is TRBV4-2 and J is TRBJ1-1; D gene uncertain. There are 15 residues in the CDR3. With 1 base removed from V and 2 bases from J, the gap between germline ends came to 11 bases. Germline V gene sequence: CDR1 LGHNA, CDR2 YNFKEQ. CDR3 bases: TGTGCCAGCAGCCAAGTAGCCGGTAGTAACACTGAAGCTTTCTTT. Translated: CASSQVAGSNTEAFF.

The chain links TRBV2 to TRBJ2-7, with 8 bases that match TRBD2. The CDR3 totals 13 residues. The V segment lost 6 bases and the J segment 7 bases; nucleotides outside the gene matches: 8. The germline V gene has CDR1 SNHLY and CDR2 FYNNEI. The CDR3 here is CASSQTSDAEQYF. CDR3 DNA: TGTGCCAGCAGCCAGACTAGCGACGCGGAGCAGTACTTC.